The rows below give T cell receptor beta chains drawn from one sample of a study of blood T cell repertoires in COVID-19. The method was immunoSEQ multiplex PCR; TCRdb's version includes in-frame clones alone and lacks a portion of them. The profile shows 210,000 or so clones, around 84% of them singletons. Material: peripheral blood. These receptors originate from a human donor in a cohort sampled during active COVID-19. CDR3s include the opening cysteine and the closing phenylalanine or tryptophan. Expanded clones get a size class; other rows say once, few or many, or leave the size out.

>TRBV7-9|TRBJ2-1|NA
CASSFGGTSRRHEQFF
>TRBV19|TRBJ1-1|NA
CASSPGGGVTEAFF
>TRBV10-2|TRBJ2-1|NA
CASSESSASEQFF
>TRBV6-1|TRBJ1-5|once
CASSDRVTIWADQPQHF
>TRBV19|TRBJ1-6|many
CASSLETPDRRSASYNSPLHF
>TRBV5-5|TRBJ1-2|NA
CASSTELGAYGYTF
>TRBV15|TRBJ2-3|NA
CATSRDRGQVRTDTQYF
>TRBV5-4|TRBJ2-1|NA
CASSFRVDEQFF
>TRBV3-1/TRBV3-2|TRBJ2-7|few
CASSPSSGAIDEQYF
>TRBV3-1/TRBV3-2|TRBJ1-1|NA
CASSEAGGRGEAFF
>TRBV5-1|TRBJ2-4|NA
CASSLGRGSNIQYF
>TRBV19|TRBJ2-3|NA
CASSSAEVKADTQYF
>TRBV28|TRBJ2-7|NA
CASSFRGYEQYF
>TRBV28|TRBJ1-2|NA
CASTLDRNYGYTF
>TRBV6-5|TRBJ2-7|NA
CASSPRQGDYGEQYF
>TRBV19|TRBJ2-1|NA
CASSSTSGSNEQFF
>TRBV29-1|TRBJ2-1|NA
CSVDVTTGPRYNEQFF
>TRBV18|TRBJ2-7|NA
CASSPTSDITYEQYF
>TRBV12-5|TRBJ1-6|NA
CASGFQGGSPLHF
>TRBV7-2|TRBJ2-3|NA
CASSSDRGTDTQYF
>TRBV5-6|TRBJ1-2|once
CASSREDRVYTF
>TRBV18|TRBJ1-5|NA
CASSPQGMSQPQHF
>TRBV9|TRBJ2-3|NA
CASSVATGATDTQYF
>TRBV18|TRBJ1-4|NA
CASSPDGGVTNEKLFF
>TRBV27|TRBJ2-4|NA
CASSPRQIAKNIQYF
>TRBV18|TRBJ1-5|NA
CASSTPGTGNQPQHF
>TRBV13|TRBJ2-7|NA
CASSPMGGAHEQYF
>TRBV7-8|TRBJ2-7|NA
CASSLEGLAGSYEQYF
>TRBV6-5|TRBJ1-6|NA
CASGKGSSYNSPLHF
>TRBV19|TRBJ1-2|NA
CASSMSRDRGEKGYTF
>TRBV2|TRBJ2-1|NA
CASKGADNEQFF
>TRBV4-1|TRBJ1-5|NA
CASSQESRGVSNQPQHF
>TRBV15|TRBJ1-6|NA
CATSRGADNSPLHF
>TRBV3-1/TRBV3-2|TRBJ1-6|NA
CASSRGVGDNSPLHF
>TRBV19|TRBJ1-5|few
CASRTPGQGPNQPQHF
>TRBV15|TRBJ2-1|NA
CATSRGASGSPSYNEQFF
>TRBV5-1|TRBJ2-3|NA
CASSWGTGRSTDTQYF
>TRBV13|TRBJ2-2|NA
CASSSLLSSGVTGELFF
>TRBV2|TRBJ2-1|NA
CASREASSYNEQFF
>TRBV5-1|TRBJ2-3|NA
CASSLGTSPTFTDTQYF
>TRBV25-1|TRBJ2-2|once
CASASGGASGELFF
>TRBV19|TRBJ2-2|NA
CASSVQGRELFF
>TRBV5-8|TRBJ1-2|NA
CASSSSQGARGYTF
>TRBV6-5|TRBJ1-1|NA
CASGRVGTEAFF
>TRBV3-1/TRBV3-2|TRBJ2-1|NA
CASSHGGSGSYNEQFF
>TRBV18|TRBJ2-1|NA
CASSANGEHNEQFF
>TRBV9|TRBJ2-1|NA
CASSTRDLPGLGKEQFF
>TRBV7-8|TRBJ1-1|NA
CASSLRISVGGRTEAFF
>TRBV6-5|TRBJ1-4|NA
CASGGLKLFF
>TRBV19|TRBJ1-5|NA
CASSIFLRQGDSQPQHF
>TRBV5-1|TRBJ2-2|NA
CASCTGSTGRRITGELFF
>TRBV19|TRBJ1-1|NA
CASSIKRRGDSEAFF
>TRBV2|TRBJ2-2|NA
CASSEGRLVFINTGELFF
>TRBV19|TRBJ1-4|NA
CATSPDRYKLFF
>TRBV9|TRBJ1-2|once
CASSVGDRGYGYTF
>TRBV28|TRBJ1-2|NA
CASSSGTGVSSFAGYTF
>TRBV5-1|TRBJ1-1|NA
CASSVDGDTEAFF
>TRBV27|TRBJ2-3|NA
CASRDIGGAKDTQYF
>TRBV5-1|TRBJ2-3|NA
CASSSGVDGTQYF